The present TCR beta chain was sequenced within a study of read filtering for tumor transcriptome and immune sequencing. Study background: Transcriptome libraries were built from DNase-treated RNA. Overall study findings and caveats: In IR-seq, single-read clonotypes were around 85% of clonotypes but 3.5% to 4% of reads. This fraction held mixed bone marrow immune cells after CD138-negative sorting.

This clonotype was seen ten or more times. Its specificity is unknown. This library used roughly 0.4 ug RNA and molecular barcoded adaptors spanning alpha/delta and beta/gamma chains. In TCRdb, the reads were re-called with MiXCR into one record per CDR3 protein. Of around 29,000 distinct CDR3 sequences in the sample, 13% to 15% were seen once. Germline V gene data show CDR1 as KGHDR and CDR2 as SFDVKD. The ends were cut back, 9 bases at V and 2 bases at J, with 18 bases in the middle. The CDR3 loop spans 15 amino acids. Material for sequencing was a population of CD138-negative cells sorted from bone marrow. The sequence came from a donor at least 40 years old with multiple myeloma. This chain uses TRBV24-1 with TRBJ1-2; D unclear. CDR3 amino acids: CATDRFLHSNYGYTF. CDR3 nucleotides: TGTGCCACCGACCGATTTTTGCACTCGAACTATGGCTACACCTTC.